The 5 T cell receptor beta chains listed next were all sequenced from one sample in a study of identical twins. From the 5' RACE reads, TCRdb called clonotypes with MiXCR, one entry per CDR3 protein. The sample yields 1.5 million to 2 million distinct CDR3 sequences, roughly 35% seen once. The source material was cord blood. The origin of the receptors is a newborn girl in good health.

The V call is TRBV30, the J call TRBJ1-2; tentative D call: TRBD1 (5 bases). CDR1 and CDR2 from the germline V gene are GTSNPN and SVGIG (reference sequence). CDR3 length: 12 residues. The ends were cut back, 2 bases at V and 6 bases at J, with 10 bases in the middle. The CDR3 reads CAWSRREHGYTF. The CDR3 DNA reads TGTGCCTGGAGTCGCAGGGAGCATGGCTACACCTTC.

V and J are TRBV3-1 and TRBJ2-5; tentatively, D is TRBD2 (6 bases). V was pared by 1 base and J by 11 bases, with 20 bases between. The germline V gene encodes CDR1 LGHDT and CDR2 YNNKEL (reference sequence). The CDR3 totals 15 residues. DNA for the CDR3: TGTGCCAGCAGCCAAGGACTAGGCTACTCCTACGGGCAGTACTTC. Protein sequence: CASSQGLGYSYGQYF.

This clonotype was observed a few times. The chain uses TRBV14 and TRBJ1-1, with D possibly TRBD1 on 6 matching bases. V lost 4 bases to trimming and J lost 6 bases, with 12 bases between them. The CDR3 has 13 residues. The germline V gene encodes CDR1 SGHDN and CDR2 FVKESK. The CDR3 DNA is TGTGCCAGCAGCCCTACTCCAGGGGCTGAAGCTTTCTTT. It is translated as CASSPTPGAEAFF.

This clonotype was detected only a few times. The chain carries TRBV5-1 and TRBJ2-7, with TRBD1 matching over 12 bases. The CDR3 contains 15 residues. With V trimmed by 5 bases and J by 2 bases, 5 bases remained unmatched. The V gene's germline CDR1 is SGHRS and CDR2 YFSETQ. The CDR3 spells CASRVRDRGPYEQYF. CDR3 nucleotide sequence: TGCGCCAGCAGGGTCCGGGACAGGGGGCCCTACGAGCAGTACTTC.

In its sample, this clonotype was seen many times. The gene calls are TRBV3-1 and TRBJ2-4; 10 bases agree with TRBD2. Germline CDR1 LGHDT, CDR2 YNNKEL (reference sequence). V lost 6 bases, J lost 9 bases, and 8 bases stayed unmatched. This CDR3 has 14 amino acids. The CDR3 loop reads CASRPIAGGGIQYF. The CDR3 nucleotides are TGTGCCAGCAGGCCAATAGCGGGAGGAGGCATTCAGTACTTC.